This is a list of T cell receptor beta chains from one sample in a study of blood T cell repertoires in COVID-19. Only in-frame clones appear in the TCRdb table, and some are missing; sequencing was by immunoSEQ multiplex PCR. This sample has roughly 380,000 clones; less than 85% occur once, and the top ten carry approximately 3.6%. Sequencing was performed on peripheral blood. Source of these receptors: a young woman with acute or convalescent COVID-19. Each CDR3 is given with its conserved first and last residue. Fields, in order: D gene, clone size, V gene, J gene, CDR3 protein, CDR3 DNA. The D gene is left open where the match is weak. The size entry is marked missing in some rows and otherwise reads once, few, many or a size class.

TRBD1	.	TRBV10-1	TRBJ2-5	CASSVVRGETQYF	TGCGCCAGCAGTGTAGTCAGGGGGGAGACCCAGTACTTC
TRBD1	once	TRBV24-1	TRBJ2-1	CATVGQGAREQFF	TGTGCCACCGTGGGACAGGGGGCACGGGAGCAGTTCTTC
TRBD2	.	TRBV18	TRBJ2-7	CASSPSGREREQYF	TGTGCCAGCTCACCAAGCGGGAGAGAGAGGGAGCAGTACTTC
.	.	TRBV2	TRBJ2-1	CASTESPGSPYNEQFF	TGTGCCAGCACCGAAAGTCCAGGTTCCCCCTACAATGAGCAGTTCTTC
.	.	TRBV28	TRBJ1-5	CASTEGTQPQHF	TGTGCCAGCACAGAGGGGACACAGCCCCAGCATTTT
TRBD1	many	TRBV19	TRBJ1-2	CASSILDRANYGYTF	TGTGCCAGTAGTATACTCGACAGGGCTAACTATGGCTACACCTTC
TRBD1	.	TRBV15	TRBJ1-5	CATSRDGQGNQPQHF	TGTGCCACCAGCAGAGATGGACAGGGTAATCAGCCCCAGCATTTT
.	.	TRBV29-1	TRBJ2-3	CSVDANTQYF	TGCAGCGTTGACGCGAATACGCAGTATTTT
.	.	TRBV2	TRBJ2-1	CASSPRTASYNEQFF	TGTGCCAGCAGTCCTCGGACAGCCTCCTACAATGAGCAGTTCTTC
.	.	TRBV5-6	TRBJ1-5	CASSHQGSNQPQHF	TGTGCCAGCAGCCATCAGGGAAGCAATCAGCCCCAGCATTTT
.	few	TRBV15	TRBJ1-3	CAASRYSGNTIYF	TGTGCCGCGTCCCGCTACTCTGGAAACACCATATATTTT
.	once	TRBV28	TRBJ2-3	CASSLWISPDTQYF	TGTGCCAGCAGTTTATGGATTAGTCCTGATACGCAGTATTTT
.	once	TRBV24-1	TRBJ1-5	CATRLREGQPQHF	TGTGCCACCAGACTCAGGGAGGGCCAGCCCCAGCATTTT
.	.	TRBV12-3/TRBV12-4	TRBJ1-3	CASMSISGNTIYF	TGTGCCAGCATGTCCATCTCTGGAAACACCATATATTTT
TRBD2	.	TRBV3-1/TRBV3-2	TRBJ2-7	CASSQEERGDYEQYF	TGTGCCAGCAGCCAAGAGGAGCGGGGGGACTACGAGCAGTACTTC
.	.	TRBV6-5	TRBJ2-7	CASRRGGDAYEQYF	TGTGCCAGCAGGAGGGGGGGCGACGCCTACGAGCAGTACTTC
TRBD1	.	TRBV10-3	TRBJ2-5	CAIRGQGSRETQYF	TGTGCCATCAGGGGACAGGGAAGCCGAGAGACCCAGTACTTC
TRBD2	.	TRBV24-1	TRBJ2-3	CATESGTLADTQYF	TGTGCCACCGAGAGCGGGACCCTTGCAGATACGCAGTATTTT
TRBD1	.	TRBV12-3/TRBV12-4	TRBJ1-5	CASSVDRGEPQHF	TGTGCCAGCAGTGTGGACAGGGGAGAGCCCCAGCATTTT
.	.	TRBV2	TRBJ1-1	CASFNSGRVLVAFF	TGTGCCAGCTTCAATAGTGGGCGGGTCTTAGTCGCTTTCTTT
TRBD1	few	TRBV20-1	TRBJ1-2	CSASLSQGARVSNYGYTF	TGCAGTGCTAGTCTCTCACAGGGGGCGCGAGTGTCCAACTATGGCTACACCTTC
TRBD1	few	TRBV19	TRBJ1-6	CASSRPLTGGVQNSPLHF	TGTGCCAGTAGTAGACCCTTGACAGGGGGCGTCCAGAATTCACCCCTCCACTTT
TRBD1	.	TRBV18	TRBJ1-1	CASSRNRDSRPEAFF	TGTGCCAGCTCACGGAACCGGGACAGTAGACCTGAAGCTTTCTTT
.	.	TRBV5-4	TRBJ1-2	CASSLAGRVVNYGYTF	TGTGCCAGCAGCTTGGCCGGCCGGGTAGTTAACTATGGCTACACCTTC
TRBD1	.	TRBV3-1/TRBV3-2	TRBJ2-7	CASSPDRDYEQYF	TGTGCCAGCAGCCCTGACAGGGACTACGAGCAGTACTTC
TRBD1	.	TRBV27	TRBJ2-7	CASSIRRDRGYEQYF	TGTGCCAGCAGTATTCGACGGGACAGGGGATACGAGCAGTACTTC
TRBD1	once	TRBV5-1	TRBJ1-1	CASSKDRGFAEAFF	TGCGCCAGCAGCAAGGACAGGGGGTTCGCTGAAGCTTTCTTT
TRBD2	.	TRBV9	TRBJ2-1	CASSVEEREYNEQFF	TGTGCCAGCAGCGTAGAAGAGCGGGAGTATAATGAGCAGTTCTTC
TRBD1	.	TRBV5-1	TRBJ2-3	CASSLRPQGALLTDTQYF	TGCGCCAGCAGCTTGCGCCCACAGGGGGCCCTCCTCACAGATACGCAGTATTTT
.	.	TRBV28	TRBJ1-5	CASSPDRSSNQPQHF	TGTGCCAGCAGCCCCGACAGAAGTAGCAATCAGCCCCAGCATTTT
TRBD1	.	TRBV5-4	TRBJ2-7	CASSLASQGDYEQYF	TGTGCCAGCAGCTTGGCGTCCCAGGGGGACTACGAGCAGTACTTC
TRBD2	.	TRBV7-8	TRBJ2-6	CASSAPAGFDEANVLTF	TGTGCCAGCAGCGCCCCAGCGGGGTTTGATGAGGCCAACGTCCTGACTTTC
TRBD2	.	TRBV4-1	TRBJ2-1	CASSQASGAGGSYNEQFF	TGCGCCAGCAGCCAAGCCTCAGGGGCGGGAGGGTCGTACAATGAGCAGTTCTTC
TRBD1	.	TRBV19	TRBJ1-4	CATSSRAGTGRATNEKLFF	TGTGCCACCAGTAGTAGAGCCGGGACAGGACGTGCAACTAATGAAAAACTGTTTTTT
.	many	TRBV19	TRBJ2-7	CASGFSRAWGEQYF	TGTGCCAGCGGGTTCTCCAGGGCATGGGGCGAGCAGTACTTC
TRBD2	.	TRBV3-1/TRBV3-2	TRBJ2-1	CASSQEGDYRYNEQFF	TGTGCCAGCAGCCAAGAGGGGGACTACCGCTACAATGAGCAGTTCTTC
TRBD2	once	TRBV15	TRBJ2-1	CATSRDPLGLADDNEQFF	TGTGCCACCAGCAGAGATCCCCTAGGACTAGCGGATGACAATGAGCAGTTCTTC
TRBD1	.	TRBV14	TRBJ2-5	CASSQGGQGKRETQYF	TGTGCCAGCAGCCAAGGTGGACAGGGGAAAAGAGAGACCCAGTACTTC
TRBD1	.	TRBV5-8	TRBJ2-1	CASSLDRYNEQFF	TGTGCCAGCAGCCTGGACAGGTACAATGAGCAGTTCTTC
.	.	TRBV6-5	TRBJ2-3	CASSYPGADTQYF	TGTGCCAGCAGTTACCCAGGGGCAGATACGCAGTATTTT
.	.	TRBV25-1	TRBJ1-3	CPRDNSTSGNTIYF	TGTCCCAGGGACAACTCCACTTCGGGAAACACCATATATTTT
.	few	TRBV3-1/TRBV3-2	TRBJ1-1	CASSQDKEALNTEAFF	TGTGCCAGCAGCCAAGATAAAGAGGCTCTGAACACTGAAGCTTTCTTT
.	.	TRBV19	TRBJ1-5	CASSYGNQPQHF	TGTGCCAGTAGCTATGGTAATCAGCCCCAGCATTTT
TRBD1	.	TRBV19	TRBJ2-1	CASSSPGQGKGEQFF	TGTGCCAGTAGTAGTCCGGGACAGGGGAAGGGTGAGCAGTTCTTC
.	.	TRBV28	TRBJ1-1	CASGSGAFF	TGTGCCAGCGGTAGCGGTGCTTTCTTT
TRBD1	.	TRBV6-5	TRBJ2-3	CASRAGTANTDTQYF	TGTGCCAGCAGAGCCGGGACAGCTAACACAGATACGCAGTATTTT
.	.	TRBV5-6	TRBJ1-3	CASSFTGSSSGNTIYF	TGTGCCAGCAGCTTCACGGGTTCGAGCTCTGGAAACACCATATATTTT
.	.	TRBV11-1	TRBJ2-7	CASSFDISAGQYF	TGTGCCAGCAGCTTTGACATTTCCGCAGGGCAGTACTTC
.	.	TRBV7-9	TRBJ1-1	CASTLETAAFF	TGTGCCAGCACCCTAGAGACAGCAGCTTTCTTT
TRBD2	.	TRBV5-6	TRBJ2-3	CASSFIAGGSDTQYF	TGTGCCAGCAGCTTTATAGCGGGGGGGTCCGATACGCAGTATTTT
.	.	TRBV27	TRBJ1-2	CASSLRGNGYTF	TGTGCCAGCAGTTTAAGGGGGAATGGCTACACCTTC
TRBD1	.	TRBV28	TRBJ2-7	CASTSPGGGRPYEQYF	TGTGCCAGCACCTCCCCAGGGGGCGGACGCCCCTACGAGCAGTACTTC
.	.	TRBV2	TRBJ2-7	CASRVSEAGHYEQYF	TGTGCCAGCAGGGTTTCCGAGGCAGGGCACTACGAGCAGTACTTC
.	.	TRBV9	TRBJ2-7	CASEGTGSYEQYF	TGTGCCAGCGAGGGGACTGGATCCTACGAGCAGTACTTC
TRBD1	.	TRBV4-1	TRBJ1-2	CASSQPTGTGDGYTF	TGCGCCAGCAGCCAACCCACCGGGACAGGCGATGGCTACACCTTC
.	.	TRBV5-5	TRBJ1-2	CASSLATDIYGYTF	TGTGCCAGCAGCTTGGCCACAGACATCTATGGCTACACCTTC
TRBD1	.	TRBV3-1/TRBV3-2	TRBJ2-7	CASSLRQGPYEQYF	TGTGCCAGCAGCCTCCGACAGGGTCCCTACGAGCAGTACTTC
.	.	TRBV6-9	TRBJ1-2	CASSYEGNGYTF	TGTGCCAGCAGTTACGAGGGCAACGGCTACACCTTC
TRBD1	.	TRBV5-1	TRBJ2-3	CASSPTGTGKADTQYF	TGCGCCAGCAGCCCTACCGGGACAGGGAAAGCAGATACGCAGTATTTT
TRBD2	once	TRBV5-4	TRBJ2-1	CASREGTDNNEQFF	TGTGCCAGCCGGGAGGGGACTGATAACAATGAGCAGTTCTTC